One sample yielded the 7 T cell receptor beta chains listed below, sequenced in a study of cytomegalovirus exposure and HLA in healthy donors. PCR used 60 Vbeta primers and 13 Jbeta primers. Profiling relied on immunoSEQ multiplex PCR, and the TCRdb table lists in-frame clones only, not all of them. The table shows tens of thousands of clones, with roughly 74% occurring only once. The sequencing sample was made of PBMCs. Source of these receptors: a young man in good health and CMV-seronegative.

This chain joins TRBV19 and TRBJ2-3; 12 bases match TRBD2. This CDR3 is 18 amino acids long. With V trimmed by 4 bases and J by 0 bases, 8 bases remained unmatched. The V gene's germline CDR1 is LNHDA and CDR2 SQIVND (reference sequence). The CDR3 nucleotides are TGTGCCAGTAGTACATTTGAACTAGCGGGGGGAAGCACAGATACGCAGTATTTT. Translated: CASSTFELAGGSTDTQYF.

This chain uses TRBV19 with TRBJ2-3, with 8 bases that match TRBD1. CDR3 length equals 14 residues. Trimming cost V 7 bases and J 4 bases; bases outside gene matches: 7. The germline V gene encodes CDR1 LNHDA and CDR2 SQIVND (reference sequence). The CDR3 nucleotides read TGTGCCAGTACTCGGACAGGGAATTCAGATACGCAGTATTTT. This encodes CASTRTGNSDTQYF.

This chain uses TRBV7-3 with TRBJ2-2, with D perhaps TRBD1 (6 bases). The CDR3 contains 14 residues. CDR1 is SGHTA and CDR2 is FQGTGA in the germline V gene. V lost 0 bases to trimming and J lost 4 bases, with 6 bases between them. The CDR3 bases are TGTGCCAGCAGCTTAACAGGGGGCACCGGGGAGCTGTTTTTT. Translated, it gives CASSLTGGTGELFF. Variable domain in full (rest from reference TRBV7-3 and TRBJ2-2): GAGVSQTPSNKVTEKGKYVELRCDPISGHTALYWYRQSLGQGPEFLIYFQGTGAADDSGLPNDRFFAVRPEGSVSTLKIQRTERGDSAVYLCASSLTGGTGELFFGEGSRLTVL.

Details on this clone: Germline is not matched at one junction end, which may reflect a read error. The chain recombines TRBV6-6 with TRBJ1-2, with 8 bases lining up with TRBD1. This CDR3 region has 15 residues. Germline CDR1 reads MNHNY; CDR2 reads SVGAGI (reference sequence). This chain's CDR3 is CASSTPGQGGYGYPF. CDR3 DNA: TGTGCCAGCAGTACCCCAGGACAGGGCGGCTATGGCTACCCCTTC.

The rearrangement joins TRBV7-9 to TRBJ2-7, with 11 bases that match TRBD1. In germline, CDR1 is SEHNR, CDR2 FQNEAQ (reference sequence). CDR3 length equals 15 residues. V dropped 5 bases and J dropped 4; count of bases not matched to a gene: 7. The CDR3 loop is CASSPGTGGRYEQYF. Here the CDR3 DNA reads TGTGCCAGCAGCCCAGGGACAGGGGGGCGGTACGAGCAGTACTTC.

CDR3 DNA: TGTGCCTGGGATCTGACAGGGAAGTCACCCCTCCACTTT. Translation gives CAWDLTGKSPLHF. The chain uses TRBV30 and TRBJ1-6; 7 positions match TRBD1. CDR3 length: 13 residues. Trimming took 5 bases from V and 10 from J; bases not matched to a gene: 8. Germline-derived CDR1 and CDR2 are GTSNPN and SVGIG (reference sequence).

This clone was seen a few times. The CDR3 is CASSHRGVNTEAFF. CDR3 coding DNA: TGTGCCAGCAGCCACAGGGGCGTGAACACTGAAGCTTTCTTT. The gene calls are TRBV5-6 and TRBJ1-1, with TRBD1 identical over 7 bases. V lost 4 bases to trimming and J lost 0 bases; unmatched junction nucleotides: 3. Germline CDR1 and CDR2: SGHDT and YYEEEE. The CDR3 is 14 residues long.